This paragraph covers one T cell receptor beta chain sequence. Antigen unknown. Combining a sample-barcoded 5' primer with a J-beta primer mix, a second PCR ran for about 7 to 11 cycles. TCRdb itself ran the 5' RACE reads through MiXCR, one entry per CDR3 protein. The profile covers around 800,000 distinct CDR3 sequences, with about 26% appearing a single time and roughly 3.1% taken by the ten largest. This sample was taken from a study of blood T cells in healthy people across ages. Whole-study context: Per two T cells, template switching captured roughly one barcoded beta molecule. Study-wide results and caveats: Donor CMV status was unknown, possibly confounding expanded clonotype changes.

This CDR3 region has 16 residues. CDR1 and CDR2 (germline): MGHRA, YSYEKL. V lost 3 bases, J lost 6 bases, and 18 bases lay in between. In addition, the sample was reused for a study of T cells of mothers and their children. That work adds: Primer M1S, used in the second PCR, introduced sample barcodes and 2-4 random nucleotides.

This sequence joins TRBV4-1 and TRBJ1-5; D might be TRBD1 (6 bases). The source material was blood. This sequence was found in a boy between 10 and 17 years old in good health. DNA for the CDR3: TGCGCCAGCAGCCACTTAATACAGGGAAGTGGTCAGCCCCAGCATTTT. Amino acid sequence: CASSHLIQGSGQPQHF.